These 5 T cell receptor beta chains were sequenced from one sample in a study of T cells after yellow fever vaccination. MiXCR was run by TCRdb on the 5' RACE reads, yielding one entry per CDR3 protein. The profile shows about 320,000 distinct CDR3 sequences, around 4.5% of them singletons. Source: PBMCs, taken 15 days after the yellow fever booster vaccination. The receptor set was obtained from a man aged 18 to 29 who received the YFV17D yellow fever vaccine.

The table lists this clonotype with many counts. V gene TRBV5-6 combines with J gene TRBJ2-3; 9 nucleotides match TRBD2. The CDR3 covers 16 residues. The germline V gene encodes CDR1 SGHDT and CDR2 YYEEEE. Trimming at V came to 7 bases and at J to 5 bases, leaving 14 bases not matched to a gene. In DNA form, the CDR3 reads TGTGCCAGCGCCCGAGTCGCGGGGGGGCCTGGAGATACGCAGTATTTT. Encoded protein: CASARVAGGPGDTQYF.

This clonotype was seen a few times. The rearrangement uses TRBV7-6 and TRBJ1-4, with D possibly matching TRBD1 (6 bases). Trimming removed 7 bases from V and 0 bases from J, with 9 bases in between. Per the germline V gene, CDR1 is SGHVS and CDR2 is FNYEAQ. The length of the CDR3 is 14 residues. The CDR3 DNA follows: TGTGCCAGCACGCGGGGGCCAACTAATGAAAAACTGTTTTTT. It yields the protein CASTRGPTNEKLFF.

In its sample, this clonotype was seen many times. The chain links TRBV7-2 to TRBJ2-3; 14 bases agree with TRBD2. The junction had 7 bases not matched to a gene; V was cut back by 5 bases and J by 0 bases. The CDR3 has 18 residues. Germline loops: CDR1 SGHTA, CDR2 FQGNSA. This CDR3 reads CASSLGLAGAVSTDTQYF. The CDR3 DNA reads TGTGCCAGCAGCCTGGGACTAGCGGGGGCCGTAAGCACAGATACGCAGTATTTT.

There are many counts of this clonotype. The rearrangement uses TRBV6-5 and TRBJ1-6, with 11 bases identical to TRBD1. Germline CDR1 MNHEY, CDR2 SVGAGI. The CDR3 covers 16 residues. V lost 4 bases and J lost 10; bases outside the gene matches: 9. CDR3 protein: CASSSAQDRGRSPLHF. Written as DNA, the CDR3 is TGTGCCAGCAGTTCTGCCCAGGACAGGGGGCGATCACCCCTCCACTTT.

The chain joins TRBV5-5 to TRBJ2-7, with 11 bases fitting TRBD2. The CDR3 is 18 residues long. With 4 bases clipped from V and 9 bases from J, the junction kept 21 bases outside the gene matches. CDR1 SGHKS and CDR2 YYEKEE come from the germline V gene (reference sequence). The CDR3 DNA reads TGTGCCAGCAGCCACAGGGGGTTAGGGCTAGCGGGGGGCGCTTGGCAGTACTTC. It codes for CASSHRGLGLAGGAWQYF.